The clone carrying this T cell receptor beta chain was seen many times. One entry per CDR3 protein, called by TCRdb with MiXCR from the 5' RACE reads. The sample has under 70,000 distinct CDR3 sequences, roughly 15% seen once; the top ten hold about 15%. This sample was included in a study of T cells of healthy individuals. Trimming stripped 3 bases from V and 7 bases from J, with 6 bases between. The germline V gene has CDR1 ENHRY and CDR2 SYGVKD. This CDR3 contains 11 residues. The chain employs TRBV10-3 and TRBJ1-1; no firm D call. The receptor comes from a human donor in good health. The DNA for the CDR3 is TGTGCCATCAGTGAAGGTTTTGAAGCTTTCTTT. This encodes CAISEGFEAFF.